Listed below are T cell receptor beta chains from one sample, sequenced in a study of T cells after yellow fever vaccination. Via MiXCR, TCRdb re-called the 5' RACE reads, giving one row per CDR3 protein. The sample lists over 250,000 distinct CDR3 sequences, over 4% occurring once. Material: PBMCs, obtained 5 days after the yellow fever booster vaccination. The source of these receptors is a man aged 18 to 29 who received the YFV17D yellow fever vaccine. CDR3s leave out the opening cysteine and the closing phenylalanine or tryptophan.

v_gene,j_gene,CDR3aa
TRBV11-3,TRBJ2-1,ASSLEEFDEQF
TRBV5-1,TRBJ1-2,ASSLGTAGYT
TRBV28,TRBJ2-1,ASSPASLLYNEQF
TRBV29-1,TRBJ1-1,SVDSGNTEAF
TRBV7-3,TRBJ2-1,ASSSPEEPNEQF
TRBV12-3/TRBV12-4,TRBJ1-1,ASSQETEAF
TRBV5-5,TRBJ1-1,ASSLVGGGLNTEAF
TRBV12-3/TRBV12-4,TRBJ1-3,ASSFKGSGNTIY
TRBV20-1,TRBJ2-2,SASLAGGNTGELF
TRBV5-1,TRBJ1-2,ASSLTGLRYGYT
TRBV5-1,TRBJ2-1,ASSPGTRVEDEQF
TRBV9,TRBJ2-6,ASSGGSFLSANVLT
TRBV5-1,TRBJ2-2,ASSIRTSGFPGELF
TRBV5-4,TRBJ2-1,ASSLEGLRSEQF
TRBV15,TRBJ1-2,ATSPAGWAYT
TRBV11-1,TRBJ2-2,ASRDIRELF
TRBV20-1,TRBJ2-3,SARALTSGTSTDTQY
TRBV5-6,TRBJ1-1,ASSTTSTGTEAF
TRBV20-1,TRBJ1-6,SARDLGKRGSNSPLH
TRBV7-3,TRBJ1-5,ASSSFPGQPQH
TRBV5-1,TRBJ1-1,ASSLANRGRDTEAF
TRBV18,TRBJ1-3,ASSPNRQISGNTIY
TRBV7-2,TRBJ2-2,ASSLPRSGGWSTGELF
TRBV12-3/TRBV12-4,TRBJ2-2,ASSPRLGGELF
TRBV18,TRBJ2-2,ASSPPPPGELF
TRBV7-8,TRBJ1-2,ASSPSGPSGYT
TRBV29-1,TRBJ2-6,SVAMVGANVLT
TRBV7-8,TRBJ1-6,ASSSRTPDTLH
TRBV11-2,TRBJ2-6,ASSLSDSSGANVLT
TRBV4-1,TRBJ2-3,ASSQEYTDTQY
TRBV25-1,TRBJ2-5,ASSMSGAGETQY
TRBV20-1,TRBJ2-5,SAPLAGRETQY
TRBV7-9,TRBJ1-4,ASSTGQEKLF
TRBV20-1,TRBJ1-4,SAFKAGLGGV
TRBV5-1,TRBJ2-5,ASSLFSGLETQY
TRBV7-3,TRBJ2-4,ASSSSGTFALAKNIQY
TRBV11-2,TRBJ1-4,ASSSLGITNEKLF
TRBV10-3,TRBJ2-7,AISGGTGEIYEQY
TRBV21-1,TRBJ2-1,ARKRQNWSKTGTSGENEQF
TRBV7-2,TRBJ1-6,ASSLASNSPLH
TRBV7-2,TRBJ2-2,ASSQGPTGELF
TRBV10-2,TRBJ2-3,ASSESSDTQY
TRBV29-1,TRBJ2-3,SVNSEGADTQY
TRBV11-2,TRBJ2-7,ASSFQGSEQY
TRBV27,TRBJ2-3,ASSLEGRSGGADTQY
TRBV5-1,TRBJ2-1,ASSRTRDHSYNEQF
TRBV9,TRBJ2-1,ASSAHKLAGGYLDYNEQF
TRBV9,TRBJ2-3,ASSEMGGLSTDTQY
TRBV20-1,TRBJ2-1,SAPLAGTWDNEQF
TRBV6-6,TRBJ1-2,ASRNPGGHYGYT
TRBV7-2,TRBJ1-5,ASSLDLQGAFQPQH
TRBV5-6,TRBJ2-2,ASSLAWTGESGELF
TRBV7-9,TRBJ2-7,ASSPSSGGLPYEQY
TRBV20-1,TRBJ2-7,SARDSVRPYEQY
TRBV6-5,TRBJ2-2,ASRAGGELF